Following are 14 T cell receptor beta chains from one sample sequenced in a study of blood T cells in healthy people across ages. A second PCR of about 6 to 11 cycles used a sample-barcoded 5' primer and a J-beta primer mix. TCRdb redid the calling of the 5' RACE reads with MiXCR, one entry per CDR3 protein. This sample carries about 1.4 million distinct CDR3 sequences, roughly 60% of them seen once, and the ten largest clones take under 8.5%. The source material was blood. These receptors were collected from a man between 18 and 35 years old in good health.

A few counts support this clonotype. V and J are TRBV10-3 and TRBJ2-3, with 11 bases identical to TRBD2. Looked up from germline, CDR1 is ENHRY and CDR2 is SYGVKD. V lost 6 bases and J lost 2; bases outside the gene matches: 4. This CDR3 is built from 15 residues. CDR3 amino acids: CAIRPSGGITDTQYF. Written as DNA, the CDR3 is TGTGCCATCAGACCTAGCGGGGGGATCACAGATACGCAGTATTTT.

V and J are TRBV15 and TRBJ2-1; D possibly matches TRBD1 or TRBD2 (5 bases each). Trimming removed 4 bases at V and 8 bases at J, with 12 bases between. Germline loops: CDR1 LNHNV, CDR2 YYDKDF (reference sequence). The CDR3 runs to 13 residues. This CDR3 is CATSKTEGDEQFF. DNA of the CDR3: TGTGCCACCAGCAAGACAGAGGGTGATGAGCAGTTCTTC.

This clonotype appeared once. J is TRBJ2-1 and V is TRBV12-3 or TRBV12-4; tentatively, D is TRBD2 (5 bases). V was cut by 4 bases and J by 10 bases, with 17 bases left in between. There are 14 residues in the CDR3. In DNA form, the CDR3 reads TGTGCCAGCAGTTCTGAAGCGGATTACGGCGAGCAGTTCTTC. Amino acids: CASSSEADYGEQFF.

This chain joins TRBV20-1 and TRBJ1-5; TRBD1 matches at 8 bases. The CDR3 sequence is 14 residues long. Germline V lookup: CDR1 DFQATT, CDR2 SNEGSKA (reference sequence). V lost 0 bases and J lost 9; bases outside the gene matches: 7. The CDR3 nucleotides are TGCAGTGCTAGAGATAGAGAGACAGGGGCGCCCCAGCATTTT. It encodes CSARDRETGAPQHF.

The chain is built from TRBV6-5 and TRBJ2-7; possible D gene TRBD2, 6 bases. Germline V gives CDR1 MNHEY, CDR2 SVGAGI. The V end lost 2 bases, the J end lost 3 bases, and 8 bases lay between the germline ends. CDR3 length: 13 amino acids. The CDR3 sequence: CASSYGEVYEQYF. In DNA form, the CDR3 reads TGTGCCAGCAGTTACGGGGAGGTCTACGAGCAGTACTTC.

The V call is TRBV10-3, the J call TRBJ2-7, with D possibly TRBD1 on 5 matching bases. The V and J ends lost 3 bases and 1 base respectively, with 10 bases between them. Germline loops: CDR1 ENHRY, CDR2 SYGVKD. The CDR3 contains 14 residues. CDR3 sequence: CAISDGQGSYEQYF. The CDR3 nucleotides are TGTGCCATCAGTGACGGGCAGGGTTCCTACGAGCAGTACTTC.

The chain employs TRBV20-1 and TRBJ2-5; D is ambiguous. The germline gives CDR1 DFQATT, CDR2 SNEGSKA (reference sequence). The CDR3 sequence is 13 residues long. V shed 3 bases and J shed 1 base, with 9 bases lying between them. The CDR3 DNA follows: TGCAGTGCTAGCCGACTCCCCCAAGAGACCCAGTACTTC. This codes for CSASRLPQETQYF.

This clonotype was observed a few times. The rearrangement joins TRBV15 to TRBJ2-2, with 12 nucleotides matching TRBD2. The V gene's germline CDR1 is LNHNV and CDR2 YYDKDF (reference sequence). This CDR3 comprises 18 residues. The V segment lost 2 bases and the J segment 1 base; nucleotides outside the gene matches: 5. CDR3 loop: CATSRPGLAGLNTGELFF. The CDR3 coding sequence is TGTGCCACCAGCAGACCGGGACTAGCGGGTCTGAACACCGGGGAGCTGTTTTTT.

The rearrangement links TRBV20-1 to TRBJ2-1, with D unresolved. The germline gives CDR1 DFQATT, CDR2 SNEGSKA (reference sequence). Trimming removed 0 bases from V and 0 bases from J, with 6 bases in between. CDR3 length: 14 amino acids. CDR3 sequence reads: CSARDSRSYNEQFF. The CDR3 DNA sequence: TGCAGTGCTAGAGACTCGCGCTCCTACAATGAGCAGTTCTTC.

This chain links TRBV6-2 or TRBV6-3 with TRBJ2-4, with unresolved D. The J call could be wrong; TRBJ2-7 is a better fit for the DNA end. The CDR3 totals 13 residues. Germline V gene data show CDR1 as MNHEY and CDR2 as SVGEGT. CDR3: CASSYSNYYEQYF. The CDR3 DNA reads as TGTGCCAGCAGTTACTCCAACTACTACGAGCAGTACTTC.

The chain carries TRBV10-3 and TRBJ2-7, with D tentatively TRBD2 (6 bases). V gave up 8 bases and J gave up 5 bases, with 19 bases separating them. This CDR3 spans 14 amino acids. The germline CDR1 and CDR2 sequences are ENHRY and SYGVKD. As DNA, the CDR3 is TGTGCCATCGGGCGGGACGGGGACCTCAACGAGCAGTACTTC. Encoded protein: CAIGRDGDLNEQYF.

This rearrangement joins TRBV6-5 to TRBJ2-1, with 9 bases matching TRBD2. This CDR3 has 15 residues. From germline, CDR1 is MNHEY and CDR2 SVGAGI. J gave up 4 bases and V 6 bases, and 7 bases lay outside the gene matches. The CDR3: CASRTGTSQYNEQFF. CDR3 DNA sequence: TGTGCCAGCAGAACCGGGACTAGCCAGTACAATGAGCAGTTCTTC.

The rearrangement joins TRBV5-1 to TRBJ2-1; 8 bases fit TRBD1. The end of the DNA is better explained by TRBJ2-7, so the J call may be wrong. Germline V gene lookup returns CDR1 SGHRS and CDR2 YFSETQ. The CDR3 covers 15 residues. CDR3 in amino acids: CASSWRTGLGNEQYF. DNA for the CDR3: TGCGCCAGCAGCTGGCGGACAGGGTTGGGCAATGAGCAGTACTTC.

The J gene is TRBJ2-4, the V gene TRBV4-1; D may match TRBD1 or TRBD2 (5 bases each). With the DNA end fitting TRBJ2-7 better, the J assignment may be wrong. The CDR3 is 15 residues long. Germline CDR1 reads MGHRA; CDR2 reads YSYEKL. CDR3 loop: CASSQDAGDGYEQYF. DNA of the CDR3: TGCGCCAGCAGCCAAGATGCTGGGGACGGGTACGAGCAGTACTTC.